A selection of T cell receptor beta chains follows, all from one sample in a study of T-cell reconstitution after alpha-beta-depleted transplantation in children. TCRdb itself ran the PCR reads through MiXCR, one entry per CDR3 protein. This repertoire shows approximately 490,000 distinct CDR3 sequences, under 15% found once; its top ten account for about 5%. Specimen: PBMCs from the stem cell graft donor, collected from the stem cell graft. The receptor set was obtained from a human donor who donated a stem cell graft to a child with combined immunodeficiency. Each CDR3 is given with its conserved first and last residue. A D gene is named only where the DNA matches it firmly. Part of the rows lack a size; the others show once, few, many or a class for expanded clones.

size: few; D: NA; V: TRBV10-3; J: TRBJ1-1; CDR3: CATGDGNTEAFF; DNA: TGTGCCACCGGCGATGGAAACACTGAAGCTTTCTTT
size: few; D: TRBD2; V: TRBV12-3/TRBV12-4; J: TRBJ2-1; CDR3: CASSPQGAGVHNEQFF; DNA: TGTGCCAGCAGTCCCCAAGGGGCGGGAGTCCATAATGAGCAGTTCTTC
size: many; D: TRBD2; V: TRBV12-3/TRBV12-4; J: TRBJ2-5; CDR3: CASRRLAGGVETQYF; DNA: TGTGCCAGCAGACGACTAGCGGGAGGGGTTGAGACCCAGTACTTC
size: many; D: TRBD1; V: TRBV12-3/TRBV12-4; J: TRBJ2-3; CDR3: CASSLKGQLYTQYF; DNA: TGTGCCAGCAGTTTAAAGGGACAGTTATATACGCAGTATTTT
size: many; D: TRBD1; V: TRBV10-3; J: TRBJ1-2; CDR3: CAISEGGQVDGYTF; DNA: TGTGCCATCAGTGAGGGAGGACAGGTGGATGGCTACACCTTC
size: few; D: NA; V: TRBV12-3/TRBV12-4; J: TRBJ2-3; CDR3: CASRMWGARTDTQYF; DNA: TGTGCCAGCAGGATGTGGGGGGCCCGCACAGATACGCAGTATTTT
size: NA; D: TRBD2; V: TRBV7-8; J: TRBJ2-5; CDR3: CASSSGTRREETQYF; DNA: TGTGCCAGCAGCTCCGGGACTAGAAGGGAAGAGACCCAGTACTTC
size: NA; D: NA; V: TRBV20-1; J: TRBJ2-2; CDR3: CSASKRPAEGELFF; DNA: TGCAGTGCTAGTAAGCGGCCGGCGGAAGGGGAGCTGTTTTTT
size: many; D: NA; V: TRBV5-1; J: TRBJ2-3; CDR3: CASSSGTSTDTQYF; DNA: TGCGCCAGCAGCTCTGGGACTAGCACAGATACGCAGTATTTT
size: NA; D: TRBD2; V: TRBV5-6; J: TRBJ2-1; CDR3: CASSLAWASGISSYNEQFF; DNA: TGTGCCAGCAGCTTGGCCTGGGCTAGCGGGATTTCCTCCTACAATGAGCAGTTCTTC
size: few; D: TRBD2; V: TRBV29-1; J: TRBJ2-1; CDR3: CSVIRLAGYNEQFF; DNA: TGCAGCGTTATAAGACTAGCGGGCTACAATGAGCAGTTCTTC
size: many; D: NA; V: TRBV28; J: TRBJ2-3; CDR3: CASSFPGSTDTQYF; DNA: TGTGCCAGCAGTTTTCCAGGAAGCACAGATACGCAGTATTTT
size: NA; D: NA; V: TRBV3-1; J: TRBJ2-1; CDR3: CASSQRRAENEQFF; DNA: TGTGCCAGCAGCCAACGTCGGGCGGAGAATGAGCAGTTCTTC
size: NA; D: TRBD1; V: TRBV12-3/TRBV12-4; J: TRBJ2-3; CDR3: CASRRTGFTDTQYF; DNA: TGTGCCAGCAGACGGACAGGGTTCACAGATACGCAGTATTTT
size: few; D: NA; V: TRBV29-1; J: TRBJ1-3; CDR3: CSVLTGSGNTIYF; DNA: TGCAGCGTCCTTACAGGGTCAGGAAACACCATATATTTT
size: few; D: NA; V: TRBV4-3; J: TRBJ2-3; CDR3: CASSQDKLVTDTQYF; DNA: TGCGCCAGCAGCCAAGATAAACTTGTCACAGATACGCAGTATTTT
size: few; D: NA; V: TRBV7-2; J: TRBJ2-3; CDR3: CASSSTGYGDTQYF; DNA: TGTGCCAGCAGCTCTACGGGGTATGGGGATACGCAGTATTTT
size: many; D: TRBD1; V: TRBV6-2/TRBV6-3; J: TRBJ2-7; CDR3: CASRKHSLQGAAYEQYF; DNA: TGTGCCAGCAGAAAACACTCACTACAGGGGGCGGCCTACGAGCAGTACTTC
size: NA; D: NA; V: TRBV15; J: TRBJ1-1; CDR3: CATSPGYTEAFF; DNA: TGTGCCACCAGCCCCGGTTACACTGAAGCTTTCTTT
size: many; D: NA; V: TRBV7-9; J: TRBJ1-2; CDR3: CASSRTGLRDGYTF; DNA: TGTGCCAGCAGCCGAACGGGGTTAAGGGATGGCTACACCTTC
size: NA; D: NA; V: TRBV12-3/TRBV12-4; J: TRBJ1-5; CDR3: CASTLGTTNQPQHF; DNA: TGTGCCAGCACCCTTGGGACTACCAATCAGCCCCAGCATTTT
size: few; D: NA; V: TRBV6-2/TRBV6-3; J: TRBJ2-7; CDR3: CASRPDSYEQYF; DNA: TGTGCCAGCAGGCCGGATTCCTACGAGCAGTACTTC
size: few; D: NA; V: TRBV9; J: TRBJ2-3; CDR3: CASSAQRPPDTQYF; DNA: TGTGCCAGCAGCGCCCAGAGGCCCCCAGATACGCAGTATTTT
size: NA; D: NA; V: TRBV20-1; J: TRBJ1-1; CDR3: CSAPGHLGRDRSTEAFF; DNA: TGCAGTGCTCCGGGACATCTAGGCAGGGATAGGTCCACTGAAGCTTTCTTT
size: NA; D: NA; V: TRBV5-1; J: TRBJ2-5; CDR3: CASSSDAGEQTQYF; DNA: TGCGCCAGCAGCTCGGACGCTGGGGAACAGACCCAGTACTTC
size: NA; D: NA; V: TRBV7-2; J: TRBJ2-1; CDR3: CASSLVGTDNEQFF; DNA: TGTGCCAGCAGCTTAGTAGGGACCGACAATGAGCAGTTCTTC
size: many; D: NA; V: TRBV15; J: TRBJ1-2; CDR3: CATSPTRAYGYTF; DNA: TGTGCCACCAGCCCGACCAGGGCTTATGGCTACACCTTC
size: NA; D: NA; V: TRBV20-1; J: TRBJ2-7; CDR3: CGARSDSPLREQYF; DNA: TGCGGTGCTAGGAGCGACAGCCCCCTGCGGGAGCAGTACTTC
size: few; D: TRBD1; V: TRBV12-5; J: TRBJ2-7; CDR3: CASGRAGQGYEQYF; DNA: TGTGCTAGTGGAAGAGCTGGACAGGGCTACGAGCAGTACTTC
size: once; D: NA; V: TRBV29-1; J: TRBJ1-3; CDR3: CSVWDESDTQASGNTIYF; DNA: TGCAGCGTTTGGGACGAGTCTGACACGCAAGCCTCTGGAAACACCATATATTTT
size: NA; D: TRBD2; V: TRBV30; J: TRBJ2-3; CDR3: CAWSSSGRRADTQYF; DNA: TGTGCCTGGAGCAGTAGCGGGAGGCGCGCAGATACGCAGTATTTT
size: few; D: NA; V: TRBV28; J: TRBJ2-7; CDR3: CASSSPGDLSYEQYF; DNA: TGTGCCAGCAGTTCCCCAGGGGACCTCTCCTACGAGCAGTACTTC
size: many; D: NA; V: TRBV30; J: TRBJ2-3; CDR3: CAWYSGRNTQYF; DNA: TGTGCCTGGTACTCCGGACGGAATACGCAGTATTTT
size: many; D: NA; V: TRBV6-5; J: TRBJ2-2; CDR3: CASSYSRPGNTGELFF; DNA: TGTGCCAGCAGTTACTCGAGGCCGGGGAACACCGGGGAGCTGTTTTTT
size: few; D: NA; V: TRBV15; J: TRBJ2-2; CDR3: CATSRVEDGELFF; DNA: TGTGCCACCAGCAGAGTGGAGGACGGGGAGCTGTTTTTT
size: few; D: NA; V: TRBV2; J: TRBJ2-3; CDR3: CASSEMVSSMAQYF; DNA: TGTGCCAGCAGTGAAATGGTCTCATCTATGGCGCAGTATTTT
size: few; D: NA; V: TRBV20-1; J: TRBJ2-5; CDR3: CSARKLGTAGPQETQYF; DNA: TGCAGTGCTAGAAAGCTCGGTACGGCAGGACCCCAAGAGACCCAGTACTTC
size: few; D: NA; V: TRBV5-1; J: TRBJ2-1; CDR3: CASSPGGSSSYNEQFF; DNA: TGCGCCAGCAGCCCTGGGGGGAGCAGCTCCTACAATGAGCAGTTCTTC
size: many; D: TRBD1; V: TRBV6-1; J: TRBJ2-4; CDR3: CASSRDSPEKNIQYF; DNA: TGTGCCAGCAGTCGGGACAGCCCCGAGAAAAACATTCAGTACTTC
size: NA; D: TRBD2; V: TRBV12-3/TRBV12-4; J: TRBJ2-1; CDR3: CASSLAGTSGTQFF; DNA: TGTGCCAGCAGTTTAGCGGGGACTAGCGGGACGCAGTTCTTC
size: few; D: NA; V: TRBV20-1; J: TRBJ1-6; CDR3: CSAQPGPPGSPLHF; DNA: TGCAGTGCCCAGCCGGGACCCCCGGGATCACCCCTCCACTTT
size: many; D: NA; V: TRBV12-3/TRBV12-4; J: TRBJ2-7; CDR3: CASGGPEQYF; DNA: TGTGCCAGCGGAGGTCCCGAGCAGTACTTC
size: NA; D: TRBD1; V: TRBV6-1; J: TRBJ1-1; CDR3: CASTPEEGAIWNTEAFF; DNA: TGTGCCAGCACCCCCGAGGAGGGGGCGATTTGGAACACTGAAGCTTTCTTT
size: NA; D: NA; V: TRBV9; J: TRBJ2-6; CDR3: CASSVLTGTAGANVLTF; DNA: TGTGCCAGCAGCGTATTAACAGGGACCGCTGGGGCCAACGTCCTGACTTTC
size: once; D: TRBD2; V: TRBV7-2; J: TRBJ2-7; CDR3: CAISKGLAGDPYYEQYF; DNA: TGTGCCATCAGCAAAGGGCTAGCGGGAGATCCTTACTACGAGCAGTACTTC
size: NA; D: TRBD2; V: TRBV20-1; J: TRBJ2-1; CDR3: CSADPGLGFYEQFF; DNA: TGCAGTGCGGACCCGGGACTAGGTTTCTATGAGCAGTTCTTC
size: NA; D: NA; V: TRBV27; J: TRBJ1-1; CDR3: CASSPLAEYTEAFF; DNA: TGTGCCAGCAGTCCCCTGGCAGAATACACTGAAGCTTTCTTT
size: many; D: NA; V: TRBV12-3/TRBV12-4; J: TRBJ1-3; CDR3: CASSLGGDTIYF; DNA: TGTGCCAGCAGTTTAGGGGGGGACACCATATATTTT
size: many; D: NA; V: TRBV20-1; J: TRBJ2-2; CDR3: CSARDYRVEGARGTGELFF; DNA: TGCAGTGCTAGAGACTATCGGGTGGAGGGGGCGCGAGGTACCGGGGAGCTGTTTTTT
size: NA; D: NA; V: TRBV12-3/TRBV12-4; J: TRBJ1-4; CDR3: CASSSERKSEKLFF; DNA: TGTGCCAGCAGTTCCGAGAGGAAGAGCGAAAAACTGTTTTTT
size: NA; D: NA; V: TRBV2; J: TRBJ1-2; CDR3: CASSETGTPNYGYTF; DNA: TGTGCCAGCAGTGAAACCGGGACGCCTAACTATGGCTACACCTTC